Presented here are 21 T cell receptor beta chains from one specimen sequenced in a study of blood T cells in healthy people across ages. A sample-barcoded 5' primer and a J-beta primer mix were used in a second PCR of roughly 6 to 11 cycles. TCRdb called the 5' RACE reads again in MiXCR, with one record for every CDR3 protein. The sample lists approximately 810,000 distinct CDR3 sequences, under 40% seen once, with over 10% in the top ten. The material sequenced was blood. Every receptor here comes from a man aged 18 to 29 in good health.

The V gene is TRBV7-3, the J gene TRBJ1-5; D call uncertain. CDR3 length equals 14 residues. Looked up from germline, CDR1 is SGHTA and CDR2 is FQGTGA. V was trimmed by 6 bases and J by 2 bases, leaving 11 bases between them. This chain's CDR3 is CASSSGPGNQPQHF. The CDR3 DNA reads TGTGCCAGCAGTTCGGGTCCGGGCAATCAGCCCCAGCATTTT.

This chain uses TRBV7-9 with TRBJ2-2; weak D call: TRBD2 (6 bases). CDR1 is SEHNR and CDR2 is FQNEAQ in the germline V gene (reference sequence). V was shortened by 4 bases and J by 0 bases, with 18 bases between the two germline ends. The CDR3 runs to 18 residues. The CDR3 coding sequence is TGTGCCAGCAGCTCCCCCCTGGGCGGGGACGCGAACACCGGGGAGCTGTTTTTT. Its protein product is CASSSPLGGDANTGELFF.

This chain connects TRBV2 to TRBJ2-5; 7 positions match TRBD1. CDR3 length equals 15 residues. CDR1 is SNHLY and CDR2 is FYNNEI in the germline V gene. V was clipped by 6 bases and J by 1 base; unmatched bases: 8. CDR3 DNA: TGTGCCAGCAGAGTCACAGGGGCAGGCCAAGAGACCCAGTACTTC. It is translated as CASRVTGAGQETQYF.

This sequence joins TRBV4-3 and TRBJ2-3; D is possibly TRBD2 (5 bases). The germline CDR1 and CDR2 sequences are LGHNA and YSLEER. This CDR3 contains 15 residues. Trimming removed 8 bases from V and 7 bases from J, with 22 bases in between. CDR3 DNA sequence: TGCGCCAGCGGCCTCGAACGGGGTAGCCTGTATACGCAGTATTTT. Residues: CASGLERGSLYTQYF.

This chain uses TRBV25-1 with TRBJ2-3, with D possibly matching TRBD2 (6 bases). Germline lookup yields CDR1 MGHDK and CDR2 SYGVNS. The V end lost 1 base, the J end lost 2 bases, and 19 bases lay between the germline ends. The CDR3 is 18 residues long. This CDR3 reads CASSESPAATSDTDTQYF. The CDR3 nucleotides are TGTGCCAGCAGTGAATCCCCCGCGGCGACTAGTGACACAGATACGCAGTATTTT.

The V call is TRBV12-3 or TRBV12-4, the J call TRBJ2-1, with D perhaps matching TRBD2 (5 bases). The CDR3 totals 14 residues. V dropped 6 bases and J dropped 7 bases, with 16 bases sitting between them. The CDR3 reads CASSSGRGFNEQFF. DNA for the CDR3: TGTGCCAGCAGCTCGGGGAGAGGGTTTAATGAGCAGTTCTTC.

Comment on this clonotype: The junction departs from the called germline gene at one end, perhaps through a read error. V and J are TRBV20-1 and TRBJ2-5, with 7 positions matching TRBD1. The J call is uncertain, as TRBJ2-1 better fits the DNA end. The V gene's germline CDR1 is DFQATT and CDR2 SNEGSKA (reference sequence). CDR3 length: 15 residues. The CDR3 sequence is CSVRDRGRGQETQFF. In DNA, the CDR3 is TGCAGTGTTAGAGATCGTGGAAGGGGGCAAGAGACCCAGTTCTTC.

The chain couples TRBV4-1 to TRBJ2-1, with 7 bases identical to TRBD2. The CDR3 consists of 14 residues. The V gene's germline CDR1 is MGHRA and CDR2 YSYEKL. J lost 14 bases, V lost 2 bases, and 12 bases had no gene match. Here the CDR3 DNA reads TGCGCCAGCAGCCAACTCCAGGGAGGGCTCGGTGAGTTCTTC. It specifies CASSQLQGGLGEFF.

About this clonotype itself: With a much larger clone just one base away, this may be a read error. CDR3 sequence reads: CACSSSGTGRYEQYF. CDR3 DNA: TGTGCCTGCAGTTCCTCAGGCACAGGGCGCTACGAGCAGTACTTC. This rearrangement joins TRBV6-5 to TRBJ2-7; a weak D match, TRBD1 (6 bases). This CDR3 contains 15 residues. Germline CDR1 and CDR2: MNHEY and SVGAGI.

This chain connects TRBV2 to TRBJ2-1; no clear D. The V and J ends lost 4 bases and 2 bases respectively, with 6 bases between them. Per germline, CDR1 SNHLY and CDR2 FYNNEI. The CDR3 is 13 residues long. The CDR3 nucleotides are TGTGCCAGCAGTGCCAGTGCCTACAATGAGCAGTTCTTC. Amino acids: CASSASAYNEQFF.

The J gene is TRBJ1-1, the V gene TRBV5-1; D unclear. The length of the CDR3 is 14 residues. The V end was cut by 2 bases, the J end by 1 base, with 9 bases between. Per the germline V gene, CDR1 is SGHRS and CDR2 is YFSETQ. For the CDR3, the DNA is TGCGCCAGCAGCTTTCCGACATCGAACACTGAAGCTTTCTTT. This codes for CASSFPTSNTEAFF.

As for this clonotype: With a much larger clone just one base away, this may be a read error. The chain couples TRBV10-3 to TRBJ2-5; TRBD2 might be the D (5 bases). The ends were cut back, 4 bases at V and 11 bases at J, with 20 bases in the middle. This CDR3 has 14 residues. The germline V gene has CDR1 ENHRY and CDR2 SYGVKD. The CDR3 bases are TGTGCCATCAGTGTGGCCGGTGGGAGCAATGAGCAGTACTTC. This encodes CAISVAGGSNEQYF.

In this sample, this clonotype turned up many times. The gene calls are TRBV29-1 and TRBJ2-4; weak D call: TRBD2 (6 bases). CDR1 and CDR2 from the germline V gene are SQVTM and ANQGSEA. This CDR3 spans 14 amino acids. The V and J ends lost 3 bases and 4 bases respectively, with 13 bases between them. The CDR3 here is CSVDTGGGKNIQYF. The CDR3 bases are TGCAGCGTTGACACAGGAGGAGGGAAAAACATTCAGTACTTC.

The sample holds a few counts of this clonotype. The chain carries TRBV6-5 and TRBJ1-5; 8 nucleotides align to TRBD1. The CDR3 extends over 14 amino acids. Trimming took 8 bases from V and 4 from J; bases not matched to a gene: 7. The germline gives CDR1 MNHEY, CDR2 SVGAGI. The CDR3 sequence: CASRKGQGNQPQHF. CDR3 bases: TGTGCCAGCCGTAAAGGACAGGGTAATCAGCCCCAGCATTTT.

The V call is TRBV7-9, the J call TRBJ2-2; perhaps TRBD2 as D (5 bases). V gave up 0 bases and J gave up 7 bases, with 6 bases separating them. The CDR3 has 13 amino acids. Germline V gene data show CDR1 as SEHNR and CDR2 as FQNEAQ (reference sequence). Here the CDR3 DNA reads TGTGCCAGCAGCTTAGCAGGAGGCGGGGAGCTGTTTTTT. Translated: CASSLAGGGELFF.

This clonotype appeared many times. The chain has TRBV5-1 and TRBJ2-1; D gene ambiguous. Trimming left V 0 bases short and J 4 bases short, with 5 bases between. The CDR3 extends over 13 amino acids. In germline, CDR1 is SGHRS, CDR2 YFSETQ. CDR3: CASSLDRYNEQFF. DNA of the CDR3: TGCGCCAGCAGCTTGGACAGATACAATGAGCAGTTCTTC.

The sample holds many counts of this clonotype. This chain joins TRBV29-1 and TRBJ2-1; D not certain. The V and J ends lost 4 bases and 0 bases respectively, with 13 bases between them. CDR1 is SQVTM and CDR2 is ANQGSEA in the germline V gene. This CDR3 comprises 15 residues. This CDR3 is CSVAGGVNSYNEQFF. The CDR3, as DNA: TGCAGCGTTGCCGGTGGCGTCAACTCCTACAATGAGCAGTTCTTC.

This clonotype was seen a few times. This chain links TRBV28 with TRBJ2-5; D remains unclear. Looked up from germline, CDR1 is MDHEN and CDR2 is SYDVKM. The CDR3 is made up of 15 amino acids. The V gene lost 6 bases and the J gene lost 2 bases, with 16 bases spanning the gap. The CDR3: CASRLSQRLQETQYF. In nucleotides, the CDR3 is TGTGCCAGCAGGCTTTCCCAGAGGCTTCAAGAGACCCAGTACTTC.

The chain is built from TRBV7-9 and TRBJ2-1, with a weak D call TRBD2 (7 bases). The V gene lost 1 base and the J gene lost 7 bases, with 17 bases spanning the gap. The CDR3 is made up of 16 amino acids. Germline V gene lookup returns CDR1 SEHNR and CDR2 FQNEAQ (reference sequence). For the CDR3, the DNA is TGTGCCAGCAGCTTAGTTTCGGGGGGCGCGAAGAATGAGCAGTTCTTC. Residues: CASSLVSGGAKNEQFF. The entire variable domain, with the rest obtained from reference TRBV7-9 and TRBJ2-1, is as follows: DTGVSQNPRHKITKRGQNVTFRCDPISEHNRLYWYRQTLGQGPEFLTYFQNEAQLEKSRLLSDRFSAERPKGSFSTLEIQRTEQGDSAMYLCASSLVSGGAKNEQFFGPGTRLTVL.

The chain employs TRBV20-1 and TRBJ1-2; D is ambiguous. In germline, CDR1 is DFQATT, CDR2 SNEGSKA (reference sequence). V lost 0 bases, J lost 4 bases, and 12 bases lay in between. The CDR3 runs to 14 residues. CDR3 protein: CSARDRSQPYGYTF. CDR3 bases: TGCAGTGCTAGAGATCGAAGCCAACCCTATGGCTACACCTTC.

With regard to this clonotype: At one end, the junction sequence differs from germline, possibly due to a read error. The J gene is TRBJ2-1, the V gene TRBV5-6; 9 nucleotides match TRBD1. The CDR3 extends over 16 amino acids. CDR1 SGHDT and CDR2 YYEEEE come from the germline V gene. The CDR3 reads CANSAPWTGDYNEQFF. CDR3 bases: TGTGCCAACAGCGCACCCTGGACAGGGGACTACAATGAGCAGTTCTTC.